This paragraph covers one T cell receptor beta chain sequence. What it recognizes is unknown. The source of the sample is a study of Ad26.COV2.S vaccination and SARS-CoV-2 variants. Overall study: Once, or twice with 56 days between doses, Ad26.COV2.S was given intramuscularly. Study results and limitations: Researchers reported similar non-spike TCR breadth in vaccine and placebo recipients.

Germline-derived CDR1 and CDR2 are SGHVS and FQNEAQ. This CDR3 spans 14 amino acids. V shed 5 bases and J shed 2 bases, with 12 bases lying between them. Generated by immunoSEQ multiplex PCR, the TCRdb table keeps only in-frame clones and is missing some. The repertoire holds more than 300,000 clones, with around four fifths as singletons. As for treatment: around 19 received Ad26.COV2.S at low or high dose, single or two shots; about five received placebo; per-sample allocation not given. Collection of samples fell on day 63 after the first vaccine or placebo injection. V is TRBV7-8 and J is TRBJ1-1; D is unresolved. Sequencing used peripheral blood, obtained in a trial of Ad26.COV2.S vaccine versus placebo. The clonotype comes from a person between 18 and 59 years old who received the Ad26.COV2.S COVID-19 vaccine or a placebo. The CDR3 region is CASSTGRINTEAFF. The DNA for the CDR3 is TGTGCCAGCAGCACTGGACGGATCAACACTGAAGCTTTCTTT.